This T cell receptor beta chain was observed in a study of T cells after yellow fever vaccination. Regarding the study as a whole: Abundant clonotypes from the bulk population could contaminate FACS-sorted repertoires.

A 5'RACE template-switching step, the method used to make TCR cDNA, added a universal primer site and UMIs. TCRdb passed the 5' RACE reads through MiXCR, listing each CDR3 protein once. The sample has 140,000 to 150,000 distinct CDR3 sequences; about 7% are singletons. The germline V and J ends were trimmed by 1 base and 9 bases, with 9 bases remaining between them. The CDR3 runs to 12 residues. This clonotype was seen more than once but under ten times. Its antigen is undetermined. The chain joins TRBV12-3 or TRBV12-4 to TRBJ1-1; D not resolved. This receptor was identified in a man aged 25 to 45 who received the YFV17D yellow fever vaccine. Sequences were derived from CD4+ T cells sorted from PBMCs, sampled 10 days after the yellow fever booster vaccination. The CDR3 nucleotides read TGTGCCAGCAGTTTAGTCCAAGGACAAGCTTTCTTT. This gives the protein CASSLVQGQAFF.